The present entry profiles one TCR beta chain with its context. This entry is derived from a study of blood T cell repertoires in COVID-19. Turning to the study itself: The study drew acute and convalescent COVID-19 samples from the United States, Italy and Spain. PBMCs, B-cell-depleted T cells, or T cells provided the cDNA or gDNA that made up the material.

How the authors handled the data: It was from reference gene primer amplification that nucleated cell counts were estimated. This table comes from immunoSEQ multiplex PCR, and its TCRdb copy is limited to in-frame clones, with some not included. V, J and clone size derive from that table, while D and trimming were established from the DNA sequence. The profile shows 50,000 to 65,000 clones, 80% to 90% of them singletons. This CDR3 contains 13 residues. The germline V gene has CDR1 LGHDT and CDR2 YNNKEL (reference sequence). After removal of 11 bases from V and 8 bases from J, the junction contained 6 bases not matched to a gene.

The sequence was collected from a man in his 60s with acute or convalescent COVID-19. J is TRBJ2-1 and V is TRBV3-1 (or the pseudogene TRBV3-2), with 13 bases aligning to TRBD2. The sequencing sample was made of peripheral blood. The CDR3 is CAAAGLAGDEQFF. CDR3 coding DNA: TGTGCCGCTGCAGGACTAGCGGGAGATGAGCAGTTCTTC.